This T cell receptor (beta chain) was sequenced for a study of cytomegalovirus exposure and HLA in healthy donors. Whole-study findings and limits: Sequence variants that were highly shared formed a cluster that was likely a sequencing artifact. In terms of immune exposure information, only CMV serostatus was available.

The V end lost 4 bases, the J end lost 2 bases, and 17 bases lay between the germline ends. Germline-derived CDR1 and CDR2 are SGHNT and YYREEE (reference sequence). The CDR3 has 16 residues. A remark on this clone: As yet, its antigen is unknown.

PCR primers comprised 60 Vbeta and 13 Jbeta primers. TCRdb keeps only in-frame clones here, not all; method: immunoSEQ multiplex PCR. The sample holds around 67,000 clones, 55% to 80% seen once. This chain uses TRBV5-4 with TRBJ2-3; D unresolved. Sequenced sample: PBMCs. This TCR derives from a woman between 50 and 59 years old in good health and CMV-seronegative. CDR3 amino acids: CASSPTAQVLTDTQYF. The CDR3 DNA sequence: TGTGCCAGCAGCCCGACCGCCCAGGTACTCACAGATACGCAGTATTTT.